This T cell receptor beta chain was sequenced in a study of T-cell memory formation after mild COVID-19. This clonotype was seen a few times. This CDR3 region has 12 residues. Germline-derived CDR1 and CDR2 are SGHVS and FQNEAQ. TCRdb re-analysed the 5' RACE reads in MiXCR, keeping a single row per CDR3 protein. In the table there are 50,000 to 60,000 distinct CDR3 sequences, around 30% of which are singletons. The receptor was isolated from a man aged 18 to 30 who had mild COVID-19 (a few samples of this study predate the infection). Cell type and time point are not known. The chain has TRBV7-8 and TRBJ1-1; unclear D gene. Sequences were obtained from PBMCs or a T cell subset sorted from them (not recorded which). Written as DNA, the CDR3 is TGTGCGGTCCGGGTAAGGAACACTGAAGCTTTCTTT. This codes for CAVRVRNTEAFF.